One and the same sample provided the 20 T cell receptor beta chains below, sequenced in a study of shared clonotypes between healthy human individuals. Positively selected for CCR7, the CD45RO-negative cells used as naive CD8 cells excluded terminally differentiated effector memory CD45RA+ cells. TCRdb's table, derived via immunoSEQ multiplex PCR, lists solely in-frame clones and lacks some. The profile shows roughly 2,000,000 clones, roughly 95% of them singletons. The specimen was naive CD8+ T cells from PBMCs. The receptors derive from a man between 18 and 29 years old in good health. Some clones in this sample may be carry-over from other donors' samples.

The gene calls are TRBV7-9 and TRBJ2-7; TRBD1 agrees at 8 bases. The germline gives CDR1 SEHNR, CDR2 FQNEAQ (reference sequence). The V segment lost 5 bases and the J segment 2 bases; nucleotides outside the gene matches: 11. The CDR3 sequence is 16 residues long. CDR3 nucleotides: TGTGCCAGCAGCACCCGCCCGACAGGGGCCCCCTACGAGCAGTACTTC. Protein: CASSTRPTGAPYEQYF.

The rearrangement joins TRBV28 to TRBJ2-3; 8 bases are shared with TRBD2. V lost 2 bases, J lost 6 bases, and 7 bases stayed unmatched. The CDR3 consists of 15 residues. Looked up from germline, CDR1 is MDHEN and CDR2 is SYDVKM. DNA for the CDR3: TGTGCCAGCAGTTTACGAGCGGGAGAGCTTGATACGCAGTATTTT. This gives the protein CASSLRAGELDTQYF.

The V gene is TRBV27, the J gene TRBJ2-1; 10 bases line up with TRBD2. With 6 bases clipped from V and 8 bases from J, the junction kept 13 bases outside the gene matches. The CDR3 covers 16 residues. CDR1 is MNHEY, CDR2 SMNVEV, per germline (reference sequence). In DNA, the CDR3 is TGTGCCAGCAGGAAAACTAGCGGGAATACGTACCATGAGCAGTTCTTC. This gives the protein CASRKTSGNTYHEQFF.

The chain couples TRBV5-1 to TRBJ2-7; the D gene is possibly TRBD2 (6 bases). This CDR3 has 16 amino acids. V was pared by 0 bases and J by 3 bases, with 16 bases between. The germline V gene encodes CDR1 SGHRS and CDR2 YFSETQ. The CDR3 reads CASSLGWGGTDYEQYF. The CDR3 DNA reads TGCGCCAGCAGCTTGGGGTGGGGCGGGACCGACTACGAGCAGTACTTC.

Remarks on this clone: Other nucleotide sequences from this sample produce the same CDR3. V is TRBV4-1 and J is TRBJ2-1, with D unclear. This CDR3 has 17 residues. The germline CDR1 and CDR2 sequences are MGHRA and YSYEKL. V was shortened by 0 bases and J by 0 bases, with 12 bases between the two germline ends. The CDR3 loop is CASSQDASGSSYNEQFF. CDR3 nucleotide sequence: TGCGCCAGCAGCCAAGATGCATCCGGCTCCTCCTACAATGAGCAGTTCTTC.

The J gene is TRBJ2-7, the V gene TRBV4-2, with 8 bases fitting TRBD1. Germline loops: CDR1 LGHNA, CDR2 YNFKEQ. The CDR3 has 16 residues. J gave up 3 bases and V 1 base, and 8 bases lay outside the gene matches. Here the CDR3 DNA reads TGTGCCAGCAGCCAAGTCCAGGACAGGGTGGTCTACGAGCAGTACTTC. This gives the protein CASSQVQDRVVYEQYF.

The chain links TRBV27 to TRBJ2-3; 7 bases are a match to TRBD1. Germline-derived CDR1 and CDR2 are MNHEY and SMNVEV (reference sequence). This CDR3 has 15 amino acids. With 4 bases clipped from V and 3 bases from J, the junction kept 7 bases outside the gene matches. The CDR3 loop is CASSSGTVITDTQYF. The CDR3 coding sequence is TGTGCCAGCAGTTCTGGGACAGTAATTACAGATACGCAGTATTTT.

The V call is TRBV7-2, the J call TRBJ2-5; 9 nucleotides agree with TRBD2. The V segment lost 1 base and the J segment 4 bases; nucleotides outside the gene matches: 4. CDR3 size: 15 residues. Germline CDR1 and CDR2: SGHTA and FQGNSA. The CDR3 DNA sequence: TGTGCCAGCAGCTTAGGAGAGGGACTAGCAGAGACCCAGTACTTC. It encodes CASSLGEGLAETQYF.

The V and J genes are TRBV15 and TRBJ1-5; the D gene is possibly TRBD1 (5 bases). The CDR3 runs to 15 residues. Trimming took 5 bases from V and 3 from J, leaving 14 bases between them. The germline V gene encodes CDR1 LNHNV and CDR2 YYDKDF (reference sequence). Here the CDR3 reads CATSGSGQPNQPQHF. CDR3 sequence (DNA): TGTGCCACCAGCGGGTCGGGGCAGCCCAATCAGCCCCAGCATTTT.

The V call is TRBV5-6, the J call TRBJ1-1, with no clear D. V dropped 2 bases and J dropped 6 bases, with 11 bases sitting between them. Germline loops: CDR1 SGHDT, CDR2 YYEEEE. The CDR3 consists of 13 residues. Here the CDR3 DNA reads TGTGCCAGCAGCTTTGTTGGGTTGGCTGAAGCTTTCTTT. This translates into CASSFVGLAEAFF.

The chain links TRBV29-1 to TRBJ2-1, with no clear D. This CDR3 contains 15 residues. V lost 2 bases, J lost 8 bases, and 19 bases lay in between. In germline, CDR1 is SQVTM, CDR2 ANQGSEA. The CDR3 DNA reads as TGCAGCGTTGAAAATCAACCCGTTTTCTTGGATGAGCAGTTCTTC. It is translated as CSVENQPVFLDEQFF.

The chain is built from TRBV27 and TRBJ2-3, with 9 bases aligning to TRBD2. Trimming removed 6 bases from V and 3 bases from J; junction bases left unmatched: 13. Per the germline V gene, CDR1 is MNHEY and CDR2 is SMNVEV (reference sequence). The CDR3 length is 17 residues. CDR3 bases: TGTGCCAGCAGCATACGGAGGGCGGGAGGGCCGACAGATACGCAGTATTTT. Translating it yields CASSIRRAGGPTDTQYF.

The chain joins TRBV27 to TRBJ2-7; 8 positions agree with TRBD2. This CDR3 comprises 14 residues. Looked up from germline, CDR1 is MNHEY and CDR2 is SMNVEV (reference sequence). J gave up 4 bases and V 5 bases, and 7 bases lay outside the gene matches. CDR3 amino acids: CASSTSGSLYEQYF. CDR3 nucleotides: TGTGCCAGCAGTACGAGCGGGAGTCTATACGAGCAGTACTTC.

The chain is built from TRBV2 and TRBJ2-3; 8 nucleotides agree with TRBD2. V trimming: 2 bases; J trimming: 2 bases; junction bases outside the gene matches: 18. The CDR3 totals 20 residues. Germline V gene data show CDR1 as SNHLY and CDR2 as FYNNEI. The CDR3 DNA follows: TGTGCCAGCAGTGAATTTAACGGTGGGCTAGCGGGTATATTCACAGATACGCAGTATTTT. Residues: CASSEFNGGLAGIFTDTQYF.

This chain joins TRBV4-1 and TRBJ2-7, with D perhaps TRBD2 (6 bases). In germline, CDR1 is MGHRA, CDR2 YSYEKL. The CDR3 contains 16 residues. V was pared by 0 bases and J by 0 bases, with 12 bases between. This CDR3 is CASSQDPDGSSYEQYF. In nucleotides, the CDR3 is TGCGCCAGCAGCCAAGACCCGGACGGGAGCTCCTACGAGCAGTACTTC.

The gene calls are TRBV7-2 and TRBJ2-7; TRBD2 agrees at 10 bases. The CDR3 has 16 amino acids. In germline, CDR1 is SGHTA, CDR2 FQGNSA. The junction had 11 bases not matched to a gene; V was cut back by 6 bases and J by 3 bases. The CDR3 loop is CASRSGRASGSYEQYF. Here the CDR3 DNA reads TGTGCCAGCAGGTCCGGGAGGGCTAGCGGGAGCTACGAGCAGTACTTC.

The chain carries TRBV11-2 and TRBJ2-7; D unresolved. The CDR3 spans 12 residues. Germline CDR1 reads SGHAT; CDR2 reads FQNNGV. The V end was cut by 5 bases, the J end by 5 bases, with 10 bases between. CDR3 in amino acids: CASSPLGHEQYF. The CDR3 DNA reads as TGTGCCAGCAGCCCTTTAGGCCACGAGCAGTACTTC.

The CDR3 nucleotides read TGTGCCAGTAGTACCGGGACAGGGGGCGCGGACGAGCAGTACTTC. Encoded protein: CASSTGTGGADEQYF. The chain recombines TRBV19 with TRBJ2-7, with 12 bases aligning to TRBD1. Per the germline V gene, CDR1 is LNHDA and CDR2 is SQIVND (reference sequence). The CDR3 covers 15 residues. V dropped 4 bases and J dropped 5; count of bases not matched to a gene: 6.

CDR3 region: CASKGLRYTGELFF. The CDR3 nucleotides are TGTGCCAGCAAGGGCTTAAGGTACACCGGGGAGCTGTTTTTT. The J gene is TRBJ2-2, the V gene TRBV7-9; no clear D. The V end lost 7 bases, the J end lost 3 bases, and 12 bases lay between the germline ends. The germline CDR1 and CDR2 sequences are SEHNR and FQNEAQ (reference sequence). This CDR3 spans 14 amino acids.

The CDR3 DNA reads TGTGCCAGCAGTTACGGGCGGGTACATGAGCAGTTCTTC. Its translation: CASSYGRVHEQFF. The chain has TRBV6-5 and TRBJ2-1, with D maybe TRBD2 (5 bases). There are 13 residues in the CDR3. Germline V lookup: CDR1 MNHEY, CDR2 SVGAGI. The V end lost 2 bases, the J end lost 8 bases, and 10 bases lay between the germline ends.